This T cell receptor beta chain appears in the sequencing data of a study of T cells in Graves' hyperthyroidism and ophthalmopathy. TCR beta CDR3 sequences were amplified from RNA transcripts. The study used the HTBI primer set for a first-round RT-PCR of the TCR CDR3. Using its own MiXCR run on the multiplex PCR reads, TCRdb lists one record per CDR3 protein. This sample yields under 350,000 distinct CDR3 sequences, of which 21% are seen a single time; around 45% belongs to the top ten. This clonotype was found a few times. The sequence was obtained from a woman aged 45 to 65 with Graves' hyperthyroidism. The sample comprised blood.

The CDR3 region is CASSIGNRMNTEAFF. The DNA of the CDR3 is TGTGCCAGTAGTATAGGGAACAGGATGAACACTGAAGCTTTCTTT. J is TRBJ1-1 and V is TRBV19, with D possibly TRBD1 on 5 matching bases. The germline V gene encodes CDR1 LNHDA and CDR2 SQIVND (reference sequence). The CDR3 covers 15 residues. The ends were cut back, 1 base at V and 0 bases at J, with 9 bases in the middle.